These T cell receptor beta chains were read from a single sample in a study of T-cell memory formation after mild COVID-19. TCRdb reprocessed the 5' RACE reads with MiXCR, giving one entry per CDR3 protein. The sample carries 400,000 or so distinct CDR3 sequences, around 20% recorded once. Source material: PBMCs or a T cell subset sorted from them (not recorded which). These receptor sequences come from an adult woman who had mild COVID-19 (a few samples of this study predate the infection). Cell type and time point are not known. Each CDR3 is given with its conserved first and last residue. D genes are given only for firm matches. For some rows the clone size is stated as once, few or many, or as a class when expanded; others skip it.

size | length | D | J | V | DNA | CDR3
- | 16 | - | TRBJ2-7 | TRBV5-1 | TGCGCCAGCAGCTTTCGATTCAAGGGTGAGGACTACGAGCAGTACTTC | CASSFRFKGEDYEQYF
few | 11 | - | TRBJ2-1 | TRBV24-1 | TGTGCCACCAGTGAGGCCAGGGAGCAGTTCTTC | CATSEAREQFF
- | 14 | - | TRBJ2-2 | TRBV29-1 | TGCAGCGTTCCCTGGGGCGGGGACACCGGGGAGCTGTTTTTT | CSVPWGGDTGELFF
- | 16 | TRBD2 | TRBJ2-7 | TRBV4-2 | TGTGCCAGCAGCCAGGAACTAGCGGACCCCTCCTACGAGCAGTACTTC | CASSQELADPSYEQYF
- | 13 | TRBD2 | TRBJ2-5 | TRBV12-3/TRBV12-4 | TGTGCCAGCAGTTCGGCGGGGGGAGAGACCCAGTACTTC | CASSSAGGETQYF
many | 18 | TRBD2 | TRBJ2-1 | TRBV4-2 | TGTGCCAGCAGCGAAAAAAGTCCGGGACTAGCGGGACTCAATGAGCAGTTCTTC | CASSEKSPGLAGLNEQFF
few | 15 | TRBD1 | TRBJ1-2 | TRBV12-3/TRBV12-4 | TGTGCCAGCAGTTCCGCCCGGGACAGGAAAGTTGGCTACACCTTC | CASSSARDRKVGYTF
- | 16 | - | TRBJ2-3 | TRBV5-1 | TGCGCCAGCAGCTTGATACAGGTCCTCAACACAGATACGCAGTATTTT | CASSLIQVLNTDTQYF
- | 15 | - | TRBJ2-1 | TRBV3-1 | TGTGCCAGCAGCCAAGGGGTCGGCCACTACAATGAGCAGTTCTTC | CASSQGVGHYNEQFF
few | 16 | TRBD2 | TRBJ2-1 | TRBV7-2 | TGTGCCAGCAGGCCCGGGACTAGCGGGAGGAATGCTGAGCAGTTCTTC | CASRPGTSGRNAEQFF
few | 12 | - | TRBJ2-7 | TRBV20-1 | TGCAGTGCACCGGACAGTCCTACGAAGCAGTACTTC | CSAPDSPTKQYF
- | 16 | TRBD1 | TRBJ1-1 | TRBV5-8 | TGTGCCAGCAGCCCCGGGACAGGGATCAAGAACACTGAAGCTTTCTTT | CASSPGTGIKNTEAFF
many | 14 | TRBD2 | TRBJ2-7 | TRBV5-1 | TGCGCCAGCAGTCCTAGCGGGGATGCCTACGAGCAGTACTTC | CASSPSGDAYEQYF
- | 14 | - | TRBJ2-1 | TRBV3-1 | TGTGCCAGCAGCCAAGATAATATCTACAATGAGCAGTTCTTC | CASSQDNIYNEQFF
- | 17 | - | TRBJ2-3 | TRBV4-3 | TGCGCCAGCAGCCAAGCAGCAAGGCCAGGAAGCACAGATACGCAGTATTTT | CASSQAARPGSTDTQYF
- | 11 | - | TRBJ2-1 | TRBV28 | TGTGCCAGCAGCCAAAAAAATGAGCAGTTCTTC | CASSQKNEQFF
- | 15 | - | TRBJ2-3 | TRBV4-1 | TGCGCCAGCAGCCAGGTGAGGGGCGGCGCAGATACGCAGTATTTT | CASSQVRGGADTQYF
- | 14 | TRBD1 | TRBJ2-2 | TRBV19 | TGTGCCAGTAGTAGACAGGGTCTGACCGGGGAGCTGTTTTTT | CASSRQGLTGELFF
- | 14 | - | TRBJ2-7 | TRBV3-1 | TGTGCCAGCAGCCAAGGGGCAGGGTCCGACGAGCAGTACTTC | CASSQGAGSDEQYF
few | 16 | TRBD2 | TRBJ2-3 | TRBV7-6 | TGTGCCAGCAGCATCAGCGGGGGGCAGAGCACAGATACGCAGTATTTT | CASSISGGQSTDTQYF
- | 15 | - | TRBJ1-1 | TRBV4-2 | TGTGCCAGCAGCCAAGAAACAGCCGTGGGCACTGAAGCTTTCTTT | CASSQETAVGTEAFF
- | 15 | TRBD1 | TRBJ1-4 | TRBV10-3 | TGTGCCATCAGTGAAGAGGACAGGGAGAATGAAAAACTGTTTTTT | CAISEEDRENEKLFF
- | 13 | - | TRBJ1-2 | TRBV7-9 | TGTGCCAGCAGCTTGCCTACAGGGTTAGGCTACACCTTC | CASSLPTGLGYTF
few | 13 | - | TRBJ1-1 | TRBV27 | TGTGCCAGCAGTTTGAGGGGTGCCACTGAAGCTTTCTTT | CASSLRGATEAFF
few | 14 | - | TRBJ1-5 | TRBV20-1 | TGCAGTGCCGACCGGCGGGGGGTCGAGGGGCCCCAGCATTTT | CSADRRGVEGPQHF
few | 16 | - | TRBJ2-2 | TRBV24-1 | TGTGCCACCAGTGATTACTCGGCTTCCTACACCGGGGAGCTGTTTTTT | CATSDYSASYTGELFF
- | 15 | - | TRBJ2-3 | TRBV7-3 | TGTGCCAGCAGCCTTTCGGGACACGGATCAGATACGCAGTATTTT | CASSLSGHGSDTQYF
- | 15 | - | TRBJ2-7 | TRBV5-6 | TGTGCCAGCAGCTTGGGAGGAGGGACGGCGTACGAGCAGTACTTC | CASSLGGGTAYEQYF
few | 13 | TRBD1 | TRBJ1-5 | TRBV29-1 | TGCAGCGCCGGGACAGGGGTCAATCAGCCCCAGCATTTT | CSAGTGVNQPQHF
- | 14 | TRBD1 | TRBJ1-1 | TRBV6-6 | TGTGCCAGCAACGACCGACAGGGGAGAACTGAAGCTTTCTTT | CASNDRQGRTEAFF
few | 16 | TRBD1 | TRBJ1-2 | TRBV6-4 | TGTGCCAGCAGTGACTCGAAGTCGACAGGGTCACTCGGCTACACCTTC | CASSDSKSTGSLGYTF
- | 19 | TRBD2 | TRBJ2-1 | TRBV24-1 | TGTGCCACCAGTGATTCCACCGGGCCTAGCGGGAGTTCCTACAATGAGCAGTTCTTC | CATSDSTGPSGSSYNEQFF
few | 13 | - | TRBJ1-4 | TRBV10-3 | TGTGCCATCAGTGGGGGGGCGAATGAAAAACTGTTTTTT | CAISGGANEKLFF
- | 15 | - | TRBJ1-1 | TRBV7-9 | TGTGCCAGCAGCTGGAATCGGGGGTTGAACACTGAAGCTTTCTTT | CASSWNRGLNTEAFF
many | 15 | - | TRBJ1-1 | TRBV7-9 | TGTGCCAGCAGCTTAGCCATGGGACACCCAGTAGGAGCTTTCTTT | CASSLAMGHPVGAFF
- | 16 | - | TRBJ2-1 | TRBV7-2 | TGTGCCAGCAGCTTAGGGGGGACATATTTATACAATGAGCAGTTCTTC | CASSLGGTYLYNEQFF
- | 15 | - | TRBJ2-7 | TRBV7-2 | TGTGCCAGCAGCTTAGCTAGCGTGAGCACCTACGAGCAGTACTTC | CASSLASVSTYEQYF
few | 14 | - | TRBJ2-2 | TRBV29-1 | TGCAGCGTTGCCGAACAGGGGAACACCGGGGAGCTGTTTTTT | CSVAEQGNTGELFF
once | 14 | - | TRBJ2-7 | TRBV12-3/TRBV12-4 | TGTGCCAGCAGTTTACGGCGGGTGGACTACGAGCAGTACTTC | CASSLRRVDYEQYF
few | 9 | - | TRBJ1-2 | TRBV27 | TGTGGGAGTCGATATGGCTACACCTTC | CGSRYGYTF
- | 13 | - | TRBJ2-2 | TRBV7-9 | TGTGCCAGCCTAGGAAGGGGCACCGGGGAGCTGTTTTTT | CASLGRGTGELFF
few | 12 | - | TRBJ2-3 | TRBV20-1 | TGCAGTGCTAGATGGGGGTTAGATACGCAGTATTTT | CSARWGLDTQYF
- | 14 | TRBD2 | TRBJ2-3 | TRBV20-1 | TGCAGTGCTAGGAGTAGCGGGGCGACAGATACGCAGTATTTT | CSARSSGATDTQYF
- | 14 | - | TRBJ1-3 | TRBV7-2 | TGTGCCAGCAGCTTAGGTTTCTCTGGAAACACCATATATTTT | CASSLGFSGNTIYF
- | 14 | - | TRBJ1-5 | TRBV12-3/TRBV12-4 | TGTGCCAGCAGTTTTACCGGGGGCGGTCAGCCCCAGCATTTT | CASSFTGGGQPQHF
few | 13 | TRBD1 | TRBJ1-1 | TRBV29-1 | TGCAGCGCCCTCCGTACAGGGGGCACTGAAGCTTTCTTT | CSALRTGGTEAFF
- | 12 | - | TRBJ1-2 | TRBV12-3/TRBV12-4 | TGTGCCAGCAGCCCTCACAGATATGGCTACACCTTC | CASSPHRYGYTF